Shown below are 6 T cell receptor beta chains from a single sample sequenced in a study of shared clonotypes between healthy human individuals. Profiling relied on immunoSEQ multiplex PCR, and the TCRdb table lists in-frame clones only, not all of them. The sample carries over 400,000 clones, 90% to 96% recorded once. Material for sequencing was naive CD4+ T cells sorted from blood. Subset given: CD45RA+ positively selected. Every receptor here comes from a woman aged 30 to 39 in good health.

In its sample, this clone was seen once. The J gene is TRBJ2-1, the V gene TRBV7-2, with 10 bases fitting TRBD2. Germline V gene data show CDR1 as SGHTA and CDR2 as FQGNSA. This CDR3 has 16 residues. V lost 2 bases to trimming and J lost 5 bases; unmatched junction nucleotides: 6. The CDR3 bases are TGTGCCAGCAGCTTATATCCCCTAGCGGGAGACAATGAGCAGTTCTTC. Its translation is CASSLYPLAGDNEQFF. Drawing the rest from reference TRBV7-2 and TRBJ2-1, the complete variable domain is GAGVSQSPSNKVTEKGKDVELRCDPISGHTALYWYRQSLGQGLEFLIYFQGNSAPDKSGLPSDRFSAERTGGSVSTLTIQRTQQEDSAVYLCASSLYPLAGDNEQFFGPGTRLTVL.

This chain uses TRBV7-9 with TRBJ2-3; tentative D call: TRBD2 (6 bases). V lost 5 bases and J 0 bases, leaving 15 bases between the germline ends. Germline V gene lookup returns CDR1 SEHNR and CDR2 FQNEAQ (reference sequence). CDR3 length equals 16 residues. CDR3 nucleotide sequence: TGTGCCAGCAGCCATACGAGGACTACTAGCACAGATACGCAGTATTTT. This codes for CASSHTRTTSTDTQYF.

CDR3 in amino acids: CASSLPSTGRETQYF. Here the CDR3 DNA reads TGTGCCAGCAGTTTACCGTCCACGGGGAGAGAGACCCAGTACTTC. J is TRBJ2-5 and V is TRBV28, with a tentative D call TRBD2 (5 bases). The V gene lost 2 bases and the J gene lost 4 bases, with 14 bases spanning the gap. The germline V gene encodes CDR1 MDHEN and CDR2 SYDVKM. The CDR3 sequence is 15 residues long.

This chain connects TRBV18 to TRBJ1-2; 7 bases fit TRBD1. The germline V gene encodes CDR1 KGHSH and CDR2 LQKENI. The CDR3 contains 15 residues. The V segment lost 3 bases and the J segment 1 base; nucleotides outside the gene matches: 5. The CDR3 loop is CASSPAGTVNYGYTF. The CDR3 region has the DNA TGTGCCAGCTCACCTGCCGGGACAGTTAACTATGGCTACACCTTC.

The chain uses TRBV5-1 and TRBJ2-1; possible D gene TRBD1, 5 bases. Trimming pared 0 bases from V and 4 bases from J, leaving 17 bases between. Germline CDR1 reads SGHRS; CDR2 reads YFSETQ. The CDR3 covers 17 residues. This CDR3 is CASSLVSGRGSYNEQFF. CDR3 DNA sequence: TGCGCCAGCAGCTTGGTGTCCGGAAGGGGAAGTTACAATGAGCAGTTCTTC.

The chain joins TRBV28 to TRBJ1-1; TRBD1 is a possible D gene (6 bases). This CDR3 spans 14 amino acids. The V and J ends lost 6 bases and 1 base respectively, with 12 bases between them. Germline values: CDR1 MDHEN, CDR2 SYDVKM. CDR3 coding DNA: TGTGCCAGCAGCGGGGGGCAGGCGAACACTGAAGCTTTCTTT. It yields the protein CASSGGQANTEAFF.